This is a list of T cell receptor beta chains from one sample in a study of T cell repertoires in cytomegalovirus infection. TCRdb called the reads again in MiXCR, with one record for every CDR3 protein. The sample has hundreds of thousands of distinct CDR3 sequences, about 44% seen once. Their target antigens are unknown. This material consisted of cultured PBMCs, taken from culture after CMV antigen stimulation. The source is a human donor in good health (CMV status not recorded). Some clones in this sample may be carry-over from other donors' samples. Both conserved end residues are part of each CDR3. D genes are given only for firm matches. Clone size is stated in some rows and not others, as once, few, many or a class when expanded.

clone_size: few; j_call: TRBJ2-1; v_call: TRBV27; cdr3_length: 15; d_call: -; cdr3_aa: CASSGMMAGRNEQFF; cdr3_nt: TGTGCCAGCAGTGGCATGATGGCAGGGAGGAATGAGCAGTTCTTC
clone_size: few; j_call: TRBJ2-1; v_call: TRBV7-2; cdr3_length: 15; d_call: TRBD2; cdr3_aa: CASSRGLAGVDEQFF; cdr3_nt: TGTGCCAGCAGCCGCGGACTAGCGGGAGTCGATGAGCAGTTCTTC
clone_size: few; j_call: TRBJ2-5; v_call: TRBV7-8; cdr3_length: 17; d_call: TRBD2; cdr3_aa: CASSIGLAGTVVETQYF; cdr3_nt: TGTGCCAGCAGCATCGGCCTAGCGGGAACGGTGGTGGAGACCCAGTACTTC
clone_size: -; j_call: TRBJ2-1; v_call: TRBV7-9; cdr3_length: 11; d_call: TRBD2; cdr3_aa: CASSLEREWFF; cdr3_nt: TGTGCCAGCAGCTTAGAGCGGGAGTGGTTCTTC
clone_size: few; j_call: TRBJ1-6; v_call: TRBV7-9; cdr3_length: 17; d_call: -; cdr3_aa: CASSWGDPGPYNSPLHF; cdr3_nt: TGTGCCAGCAGCTGGGGGGATCCGGGCCCCTATAATTCACCCCTCCACTTT
clone_size: few; j_call: TRBJ2-3; v_call: TRBV28; cdr3_length: 17; d_call: -; cdr3_aa: CASSLLGGGGPFDTQYF; cdr3_nt: TGTGCCAGCAGCTTATTAGGGGGCGGGGGCCCCTTTGATACGCAGTATTTT
clone_size: few; j_call: TRBJ2-3; v_call: TRBV7-6; cdr3_length: 17; d_call: -; cdr3_aa: CASSGPRLGTITDTQYF; cdr3_nt: TGTGCCAGCAGCGGACCCAGACTAGGTACAATCACAGATACGCAGTATTTT
clone_size: once; j_call: TRBJ1-5; v_call: TRBV12-3/TRBV12-4; cdr3_length: 12; d_call: -; cdr3_aa: CASSLGGSRQHF; cdr3_nt: TGTGCCAGCAGTTTAGGAGGATCCCGCCAGCATTTT
clone_size: -; j_call: TRBJ2-2; v_call: TRBV6-2/TRBV6-3; cdr3_length: 16; d_call: TRBD2; cdr3_aa: CASSYPSGLVTGELFF; cdr3_nt: TGTGCCAGCAGTTACCCTAGCGGGTTGGTTACCGGGGAGCTGTTTTTT
clone_size: -; j_call: TRBJ2-3; v_call: TRBV7-2; cdr3_length: 16; d_call: TRBD2; cdr3_aa: CASSRRLREGTDTQYF; cdr3_nt: TGTGCCAGCAGCCGTAGGTTGCGGGAGGGAACAGATACGCAGTATTTT
clone_size: few; j_call: TRBJ2-1; v_call: TRBV7-6; cdr3_length: 15; d_call: -; cdr3_aa: CASSWSPGETNEQFF; cdr3_nt: TGTGCCAGCAGCTGGTCTCCGGGAGAGACCAATGAGCAGTTCTTC
clone_size: few; j_call: TRBJ1-6; v_call: TRBV7-2; cdr3_length: 16; d_call: -; cdr3_aa: CASSLDQIKNNSPLHF; cdr3_nt: TGTGCCAGCAGCTTAGACCAGATTAAAAATAATTCACCCCTCCACTTT